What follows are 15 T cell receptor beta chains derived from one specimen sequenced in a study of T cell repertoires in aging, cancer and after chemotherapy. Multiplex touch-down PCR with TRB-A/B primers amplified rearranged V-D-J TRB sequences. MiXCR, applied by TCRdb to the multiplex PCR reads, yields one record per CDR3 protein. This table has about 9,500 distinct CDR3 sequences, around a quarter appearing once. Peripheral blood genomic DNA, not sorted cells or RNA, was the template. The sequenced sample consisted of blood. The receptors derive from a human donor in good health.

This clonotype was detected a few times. The CDR3 spells CASCPGREDGYTF. Written as DNA, the CDR3 is TGTGCCAGCTGCCCGGGTAGGGAGGACGGCTACACCTTC. This sequence joins TRBV28 and TRBJ1-2; D gene ambiguous. The CDR3 contains 13 residues. The germline V gene has CDR1 MDHEN and CDR2 SYDVKM. V dropped 8 bases and J dropped 8 bases, with 18 bases sitting between them.

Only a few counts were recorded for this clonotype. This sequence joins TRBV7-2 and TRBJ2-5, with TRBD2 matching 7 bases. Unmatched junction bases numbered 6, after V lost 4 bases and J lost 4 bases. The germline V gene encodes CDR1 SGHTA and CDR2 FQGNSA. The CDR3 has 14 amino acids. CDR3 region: CASSSRLAPETQYF. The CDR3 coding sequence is TGTGCCAGCAGCTCTCGACTAGCCCCAGAGACCCAGTACTTC.

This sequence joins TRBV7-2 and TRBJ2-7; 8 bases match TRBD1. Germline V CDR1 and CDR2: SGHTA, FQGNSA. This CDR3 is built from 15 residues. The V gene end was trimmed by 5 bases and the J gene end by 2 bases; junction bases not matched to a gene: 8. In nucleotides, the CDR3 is TGTGCCAGCAGCCCTCGACAGGGGTCTGCCTACGAGCAGTACTTC. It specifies CASSPRQGSAYEQYF.

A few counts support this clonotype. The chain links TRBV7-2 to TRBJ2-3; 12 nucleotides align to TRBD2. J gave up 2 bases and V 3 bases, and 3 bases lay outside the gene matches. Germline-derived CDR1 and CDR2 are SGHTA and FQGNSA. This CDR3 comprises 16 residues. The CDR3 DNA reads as TGTGCCAGCAGCTTGGGACTAGCGGGTTCCACAGATACGCAGTATTTT. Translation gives CASSLGLAGSTDTQYF. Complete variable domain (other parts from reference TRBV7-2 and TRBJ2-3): GAGVSQSPSNKVTEKGKDVELRCDPISGHTALYWYRQSLGQGLEFLIYFQGNSAPDKSGLPSDRFSAERTGGSVSTLTIQRTQQEDSAVYLCASSLGLAGSTDTQYFGPGTRLTVL.

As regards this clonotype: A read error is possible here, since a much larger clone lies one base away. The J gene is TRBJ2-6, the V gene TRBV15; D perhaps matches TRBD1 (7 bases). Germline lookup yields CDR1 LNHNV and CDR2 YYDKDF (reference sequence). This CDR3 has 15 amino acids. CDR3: CATLQGGSGANVPTF. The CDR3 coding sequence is TGTGCCACCCTTCAGGGGGGCTCTGGGGCCAACGTCCCGACTTTC.

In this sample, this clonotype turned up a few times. CDR3 in amino acids: CASSYPGRNTEAFF. The CDR3 DNA is TGTGCCAGCAGTTACCCAGGGAGGAACACTGAAGCTTTCTTT. The genes are TRBV25-1 and TRBJ1-1; tentatively, D is TRBD1 (5 bases). Germline CDR1 MGHDK, CDR2 SYGVNS. The CDR3 consists of 14 residues. V shed 5 bases and J shed 1 base, with 11 bases lying between them.

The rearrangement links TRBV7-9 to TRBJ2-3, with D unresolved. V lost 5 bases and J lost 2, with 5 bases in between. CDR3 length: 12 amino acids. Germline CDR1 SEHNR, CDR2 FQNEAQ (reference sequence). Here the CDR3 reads CASSAATDTQYF. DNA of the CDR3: TGTGCCAGCAGCGCCGCCACAGATACGCAGTATTTT.

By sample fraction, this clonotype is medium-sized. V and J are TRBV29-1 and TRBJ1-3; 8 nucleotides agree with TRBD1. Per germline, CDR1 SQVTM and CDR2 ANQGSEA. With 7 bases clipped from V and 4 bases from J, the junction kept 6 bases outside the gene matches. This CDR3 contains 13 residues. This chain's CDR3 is CSGRTGSGNTIYF. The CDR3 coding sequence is TGCAGCGGCAGGACAGGGTCGGGAAACACCATATATTTT.

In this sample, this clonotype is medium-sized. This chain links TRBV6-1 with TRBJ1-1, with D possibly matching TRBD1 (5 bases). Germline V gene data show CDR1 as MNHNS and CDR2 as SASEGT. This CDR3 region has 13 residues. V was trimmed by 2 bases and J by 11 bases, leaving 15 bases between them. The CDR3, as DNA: TGTGCCAGCAGTGAAAGTCCCAGGGCGAAGGCTTTCTTT. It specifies CASSESPRAKAFF.

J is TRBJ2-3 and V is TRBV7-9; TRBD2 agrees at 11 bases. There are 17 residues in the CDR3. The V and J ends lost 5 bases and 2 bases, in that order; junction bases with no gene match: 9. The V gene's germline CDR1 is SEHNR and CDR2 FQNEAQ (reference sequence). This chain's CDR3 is CASSPPVLAGVTDTQYF. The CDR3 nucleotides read TGTGCCAGCAGCCCACCGGTACTAGCGGGAGTCACAGATACGCAGTATTTT.

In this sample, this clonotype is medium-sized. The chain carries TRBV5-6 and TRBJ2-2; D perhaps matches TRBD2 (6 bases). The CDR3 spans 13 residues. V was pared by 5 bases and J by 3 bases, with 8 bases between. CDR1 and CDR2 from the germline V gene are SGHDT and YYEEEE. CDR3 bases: TGTGCCAGCAGAGTAGCGGACACCGGGGAGCTGTTTTTT. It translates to CASRVADTGELFF.

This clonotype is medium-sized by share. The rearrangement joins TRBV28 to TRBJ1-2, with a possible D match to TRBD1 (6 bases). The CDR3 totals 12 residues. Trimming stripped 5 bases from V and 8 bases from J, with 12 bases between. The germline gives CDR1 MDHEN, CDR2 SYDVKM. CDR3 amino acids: CASSTRQAGYTF. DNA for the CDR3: TGTGCCAGCAGTACCCGACAGGCAGGCTACACCTTC.

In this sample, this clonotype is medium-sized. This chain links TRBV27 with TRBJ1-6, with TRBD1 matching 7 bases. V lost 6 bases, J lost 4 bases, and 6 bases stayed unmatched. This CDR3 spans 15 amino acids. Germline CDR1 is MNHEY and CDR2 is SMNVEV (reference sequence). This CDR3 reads CASRDPGQYNSPLHF. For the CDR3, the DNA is TGTGCCAGCAGGGATCCGGGACAGTATAATTCACCCCTCCACTTT.

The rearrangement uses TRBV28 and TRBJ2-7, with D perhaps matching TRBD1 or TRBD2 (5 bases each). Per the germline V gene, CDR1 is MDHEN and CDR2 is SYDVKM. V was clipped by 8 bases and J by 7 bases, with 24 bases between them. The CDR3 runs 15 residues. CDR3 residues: CASEGSQLRAWEQYF. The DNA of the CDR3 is TGTGCCAGCGAGGGGTCACAGCTACGAGCTTGGGAGCAGTACTTC.

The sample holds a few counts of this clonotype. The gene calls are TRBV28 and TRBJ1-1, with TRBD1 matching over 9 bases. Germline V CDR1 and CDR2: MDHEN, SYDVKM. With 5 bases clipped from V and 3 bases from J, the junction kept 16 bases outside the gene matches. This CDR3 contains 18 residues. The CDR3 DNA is TGTGCCAGCAGTCCATTGGGTGGGACAGGGCGTAAGGACACTGAAGCTTTCTTT. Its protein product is CASSPLGGTGRKDTEAFF.